This T cell receptor beta chain emerged from a study of blood T cell repertoires in COVID-19. Study at large: The United States, Italy and Spain supplied acute and convalescent COVID-19 samples.

The trim removed 6 bases at V and 0 bases at J, leaving 8 bases unmatched. From germline, CDR1 is SGHAT and CDR2 FQDESV (reference sequence). The CDR3 has 15 residues. Authors' analysis steps: Estimation of nucleated cell counts relied on the amplification of reference gene primers. Measured with immunoSEQ multiplex PCR; TCRdb has only the in-frame clones, and not every one. V, J and clone size reflect that table, while D and trimming were determined from the DNA. The data hold around 700,000 clones, with approximately 90% observed a single time. This chain links TRBV11-1 with TRBJ2-7; 7 bases align to TRBD1. The sample taken for sequencing was peripheral blood. The clonotype originates from a woman between 18 and 29 years old with acute or convalescent COVID-19. CDR3 bases: TGTGCCAGCAGACACGGACAGGAGAGCTCCTACGAGCAGTACTTC. It translates to CASRHGQESSYEQYF.